The 21 T cell receptor beta chains below were found in one sample sequenced in a study of T cell responses to AZD1222 COVID-19 vaccine. Assay used: immunoSEQ multiplex PCR; TCRdb lists only in-frame clones, some missing. Counted here are about 81,000 clones, 91% occurring once; the ten biggest clones make up about 8%. The sequencing here drew on peripheral blood, taken 28 days after the second AZD1222 dose. The receptors stem from an adult who received the AZD1222 COVID-19 vaccine.

This sequence joins TRBV28 and TRBJ1-1; D perhaps matches TRBD1 (5 bases). Deletions cut 5 bases from V and 5 bases from J, with 18 bases between. The CDR3 spans 15 residues. Germline loops: CDR1 MDHEN, CDR2 SYDVKM. CDR3 nucleotide sequence: TGTGCCAGCAGTGGGGGGGGGAGAGTAGGAACTGAAGCTTTCTTT. Translated, it gives CASSGGGRVGTEAFF.

This chain joins TRBV7-3 and TRBJ1-2, with 7 positions matching TRBD1. After removal of 4 bases from V and 4 bases from J, the junction contained 9 bases not matched to a gene. Germline V lookup: CDR1 SGHTA, CDR2 FQGTGA. The CDR3 length is 15 residues. In nucleotides, the CDR3 is TGTGCCAGCAGCTCAGGACAGGCAGGGGGCTATGGCTACACCTTC. This gives the protein CASSSGQAGGYGYTF.

The chain joins TRBV6-5 to TRBJ2-7; TRBD2 aligns across 12 bases. There are 15 residues in the CDR3. The J segment lost 4 bases and the V segment lost 0 bases, leaving 1 base of the junction unmatched. Germline assignment: CDR1 MNHEY and CDR2 SVGAGI. CDR3 sequence: CASSYSTSGSYEQYF. The CDR3, as DNA: TGTGCCAGCAGTTACTCGACTAGCGGGAGTTACGAGCAGTACTTC.

V is TRBV5-4 and J is TRBJ2-1; a weak D match, TRBD2 (5 bases). V was trimmed by 4 bases and J by 10 bases, leaving 12 bases between them. There are 12 residues in the CDR3. The germline V gene encodes CDR1 SGHNT and CDR2 YYREEE (reference sequence). The CDR3, as DNA: TGTGCCAGCAGCCCGACTACCAGCGAGCAGTTCTTC. Protein: CASSPTTSEQFF.

This clone has only one observation. This sequence joins TRBV7-2 and TRBJ2-7, with unresolved D. The CDR3 has 13 residues. CDR1 is SGHTA and CDR2 is FQGNSA in the germline V gene. The V and J ends lost 3 bases and 2 bases respectively, with 8 bases between them. CDR3 residues: CASSLLDPYEQYF. Here the CDR3 DNA reads TGTGCCAGCAGCTTGCTTGACCCCTACGAGCAGTACTTC.

This sequence joins TRBV28 and TRBJ2-3; possible D gene TRBD1, 5 bases. Trimming left V 7 bases short and J 5 bases short, with 10 bases between. The CDR3 length is 12 residues. CDR1 MDHEN and CDR2 SYDVKM come from the germline V gene. DNA for the CDR3: TGTGCCAGCACCAGGGTGGGAGATACGCAGTATTTT. Amino acids: CASTRVGDTQYF. The full variable domain, in which reference TRBV28 and TRBJ2-3 provide the parts outside the CDR3, is DVKVTQSSRYLVKRTGEKVFLECVQDMDHENMFWYRQDPGLGLRLIYFSYDVKMKEKGDIPEGYSVSREKKERFSLILESASTNQTSMYLCASTRVGDTQYFGPGTRLTVL.

The chain uses TRBV28 and TRBJ2-7; unclear D gene. Germline V gene sequence: CDR1 MDHEN, CDR2 SYDVKM. V was cut by 2 bases and J by 6 bases, with 5 bases left in between. The CDR3 consists of 11 residues. The CDR3 DNA is TGTGCCAGCAGTTTAAAGGGCGAGCAGTACTTC. It encodes CASSLKGEQYF.

V gene TRBV9 combines with J gene TRBJ1-2; no firm D call. The ends were cut back, 0 bases at V and 0 bases at J, with 9 bases in the middle. There are 15 residues in the CDR3. Looked up from germline, CDR1 is SGDLS and CDR2 is YYNGEE. This chain's CDR3 is CASSVGPIANYGYTF. The CDR3 DNA reads as TGTGCCAGCAGCGTAGGACCGATAGCTAACTATGGCTACACCTTC.

The J gene is TRBJ2-2, the V gene TRBV2; tentative D call: TRBD1 (5 bases). The germline V gene encodes CDR1 SNHLY and CDR2 FYNNEI. This CDR3 contains 13 residues. Trimming removed 7 bases from V and 4 bases from J, with 10 bases in between. The CDR3 spells CASTYRSTGELFF. CDR3 nucleotides: TGTGCCAGCACCTACAGGAGCACCGGGGAGCTGTTTTTT.

The chain uses TRBV12-3 or TRBV12-4 and TRBJ1-5; TRBD1 is a possible D gene (5 bases). This CDR3 region has 13 residues. The V and J ends lost 4 bases and 6 bases respectively, with 10 bases between them. The CDR3 DNA reads as TGTGCCAGCAGTTGGGGGTTAAGTCAGCCCCAGCATTTT. Its protein product is CASSWGLSQPQHF.

The chain links TRBV19 to TRBJ2-7; TRBD2 matches 10 bases. The CDR3 length is 15 residues. Germline loops: CDR1 LNHDA, CDR2 SQIVND (reference sequence). J was trimmed by 2 bases and V by 7 bases; bases with no gene match: 8. The CDR3 DNA follows: TGTGCCAGTACCCTTAGCGGGGGGCCCACCTACGAGCAGTACTTC. It translates to CASTLSGGPTYEQYF.

The rearrangement joins TRBV29-1 to TRBJ2-1; 10 bases map to TRBD2. J was trimmed by 5 bases and V by 4 bases; bases with no gene match: 5. Germline V gene sequence: CDR1 SQVTM, CDR2 ANQGSEA. The CDR3 has 14 residues. The CDR3 is CSVGGLAGDNEQFF. In DNA, the CDR3 is TGCAGCGTTGGAGGGCTAGCGGGAGACAATGAGCAGTTCTTC.

This clone was seen more than once but under ten times. V gene TRBV20-1 combines with J gene TRBJ1-4; D gene unclear. CDR3 length equals 11 residues. The germline V and J ends were trimmed by 4 bases and 4 bases, with 4 bases remaining between them. CDR1 and CDR2 from the germline V gene are DFQATT and SNEGSKA (reference sequence). The CDR3 bases are TGCAGTGCTATTTATAATGAAAAACTGTTTTTT. Encoded protein: CSAIYNEKLFF.

The V and J genes are TRBV19 and TRBJ2-3; TRBD2 matches 11 bases. The trim removed 3 bases at V and 6 bases at J, leaving 2 bases unmatched. Looked up from germline, CDR1 is LNHDA and CDR2 is SQIVND (reference sequence). The CDR3 contains 14 residues. In DNA form, the CDR3 reads TGTGCCAGTAGTATTAGCGGGAGGGCGGATACGCAGTATTTT. The encoded protein is CASSISGRADTQYF. The full variable domain, completed using reference TRBV19 and TRBJ2-3, is DGGITQSPKYLFRKEGQNVTLSCEQNLNHDAMYWYRQDPGQGLRLIYYSQIVNDFQKGDIAEGYSVSREKKESFPLTVTSAQKNPTAFYLCASSISGRADTQYFGPGTRLTVL.

V usage is TRBV30 and J usage is TRBJ2-7; no firm D call. This CDR3 spans 12 amino acids. Trimming left V 4 bases short and J 2 bases short, with 9 bases between. CDR1 GTSNPN and CDR2 SVGIG come from the germline V gene (reference sequence). CDR3 DNA: TGTGCCTGGAATCGCCTTACCTACGAGCAGTACTTC. Amino acid sequence: CAWNRLTYEQYF.

The chain carries TRBV2 and TRBJ1-5; D is unclear. The CDR3 loop spans 15 amino acids. Germline CDR1 and CDR2: SNHLY and FYNNEI. V was clipped by 9 bases and J by 0 bases, with 15 bases between them. CDR3 nucleotides: TGTGCCAGTGCCCGGACCCTTAATAGCAATCAGCCCCAGCATTTT. Its protein is CASARTLNSNQPQHF.

CDR3 nucleotides: TGTGCCAGCAGGCGGGTGGGGGAGACCCAGTACTTC. Protein product: CASRRVGETQYF. The rearrangement links TRBV7-9 to TRBJ2-5; TRBD2 might be the D (5 bases). The V and J ends lost 6 bases and 5 bases respectively, with 10 bases between them. Germline V gene lookup returns CDR1 SEHNR and CDR2 FQNEAQ (reference sequence). The CDR3 loop spans 12 amino acids. Full variable domain (rest looked up from reference TRBV7-9 and TRBJ2-5): DTGVSQNPRHKITKRGQNVTFRCDPISEHNRLYWYRQTLGQGPEFLTYFQNEAQLEKSRLLSDRFSAERPKGSFSTLEIQRTEQGDSAMYLCASRRVGETQYFGPGTRLLVL.

The gene calls are TRBV27 and TRBJ2-7; no clear D gene. The CDR3 is 15 residues long. Per the germline V gene, CDR1 is MNHEY and CDR2 is SMNVEV (reference sequence). The V end lost 4 bases, the J end lost 3 bases, and 16 bases lay between the germline ends. CDR3 region: CASSSPDQARYEQYF. CDR3 DNA: TGTGCCAGCAGTTCCCCGGACCAGGCCCGCTACGAGCAGTACTTC.

The chain has TRBV30 and TRBJ2-1; TRBD2 matches at 9 bases. V dropped 0 bases and J dropped 13; count of bases not matched to a gene: 7. The length of the CDR3 is 13 residues. The germline V gene has CDR1 GTSNPN and CDR2 SVGIG (reference sequence). The CDR3 coding sequence is TGTGCCTGGAGTGTAGGGGCGGGAGGGTCCCAGTTCTTC. It is translated as CAWSVGAGGSQFF. Variable domain in full (rest from reference TRBV30 and TRBJ2-1): SQTIHQWPATLVQPVGSPLSLECTVEGTSNPNLYWYRQAAGRGLQLLFYSVGIGQISSEVPQNLSASRPQDRQFILSSKKLLLSDSGFYLCAWSVGAGGSQFFGPGTRLTVL.

J is TRBJ1-6 and V is TRBV19; D gene uncertain. With 10 bases removed from V and 5 bases from J, the gap between germline ends came to 12 bases. CDR1 and CDR2 (germline): LNHDA, SQIVND (reference sequence). The CDR3 contains 13 residues. The CDR3 DNA sequence: TGTGCCACCGGCGAGAGAGATAATTCACCCCTCCACTTT. Translating it yields CATGERDNSPLHF. The full variable domain, completed using reference TRBV19 and TRBJ1-6, is DGGITQSPKYLFRKEGQNVTLSCEQNLNHDAMYWYRQDPGQGLRLIYYSQIVNDFQKGDIAEGYSVSREKKESFPLTVTSAQKNPTAFYLCATGERDNSPLHFGNGTRLTVT.

The chain joins TRBV5-4 to TRBJ2-3, with D hard to call. Per the germline V gene, CDR1 is SGHNT and CDR2 is YYREEE (reference sequence). The CDR3 is 13 amino acids. Trimming removed 4 bases at V and 0 bases at J, with 6 bases between. The CDR3 sequence is CASSIPSTDTQYF. The CDR3 coding sequence is TGTGCCAGCAGCATTCCTAGCACAGATACGCAGTATTTT.